This T cell receptor beta chain was sequenced in a study of blood T cells in healthy people across ages. Study-wide context: Template switching picked up about one barcoded beta molecule for each two T cells.

Peripheral blood samples of around 9.3 milliliters were drawn from each donor. The CDR3 loop spans 13 amino acids. The germline gives CDR1 GTSNPN, CDR2 SVGIG (reference sequence). Deletions cut 0 bases from V and 2 bases from J, with 7 bases between. Through a sample-barcoded 5' primer and a J-beta primer mix, a second PCR was run for roughly 6 to 12 cycles. Every molecule of cDNA carried a tag from a template-switch adaptor with 12 random nucleotides. Per sample, CDR3-containing paired-end reads numbered at least 3 million. Each CDR3 protein is one row after TCRdb ran MiXCR on the 5' RACE reads. The sample carries around 800,000 distinct CDR3 sequences, under 30% recorded once. In its sample, this clonotype was seen a few times. The sample was also reused in another study, on T cells of mothers and their children.

The sequencing input was blood. This chain connects TRBV30 to TRBJ1-1; no definite D call. The clonotype originates from a boy between 5 and 17 years old in good health. The CDR3 protein is CAWSVGLNTEAFF. The CDR3 nucleotides read TGTGCCTGGAGTGTAGGGTTAAACACTGAAGCTTTCTTT.